These T cell receptor beta chains were read from a single sample in a study of metastatic and nonmetastatic thyroid tumors. TCRdb recomputed clones from the PCR reads via MiXCR. This table holds 30,000 to 35,000 clones, approximately 31% found once. The specimen was blood. The receptors originated from a female donor with papillary thyroid cancer or a benign thyroid nodule (not recorded which). Some clones in this sample may be carry-over from other donors' samples. The CDR3 runs from the conserved cysteine through the conserved F or W. The order of the fields is clone size, J gene, V gene, CDR3 protein. The size field is filled for only some rows; it gives once, few, many or a size class.

many,TRBJ2-7,TRBV5-4,CASSANSYEQYF
medium-sized,TRBJ1-4,TRBV11-3,CASSLETGAFATNEKLFF
many,TRBJ2-3,TRBV6-4,CASSDSTGADTQYF
few,TRBJ1-1,TRBV15,CATSRDSPGTEAFF
once,TRBJ1-2,TRBV6-5,CASSYRGVSVNGYSF
NA,TRBJ1-2,TRBV5-5,CASSLHGQGYGYTF
NA,TRBJ1-1,TRBV19,CASSIEGGTEAFF
once,TRBJ2-7,TRBV27,CASRRYTTGGPYEQYF
NA,TRBJ2-7,TRBV5-1,CASSLQNEQYF
once,TRBJ2-5,TRBV27,CASSLWRSETQYF